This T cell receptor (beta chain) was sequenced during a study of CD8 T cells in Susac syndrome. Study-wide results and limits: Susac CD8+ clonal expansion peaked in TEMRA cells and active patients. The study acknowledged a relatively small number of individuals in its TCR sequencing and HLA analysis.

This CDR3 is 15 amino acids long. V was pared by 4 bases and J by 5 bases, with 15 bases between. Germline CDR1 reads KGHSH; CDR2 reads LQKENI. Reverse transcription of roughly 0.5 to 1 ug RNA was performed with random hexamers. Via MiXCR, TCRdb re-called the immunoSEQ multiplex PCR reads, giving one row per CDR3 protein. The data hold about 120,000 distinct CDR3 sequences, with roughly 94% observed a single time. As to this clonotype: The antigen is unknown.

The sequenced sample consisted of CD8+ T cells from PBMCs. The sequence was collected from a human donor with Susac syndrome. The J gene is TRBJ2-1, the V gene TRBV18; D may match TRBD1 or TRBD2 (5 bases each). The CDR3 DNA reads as TGTGCCAGCTCACTCACCGGGACGGATGACAATGAGCAGTTCTTC. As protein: CASSLTGTDDNEQFF.